This TCR beta chain originates from a study of blood T cell repertoires in COVID-19. As for the study in general: From T cells, B-cell-depleted T cells, or PBMCs came the material, which was cDNA or gDNA.

While infection was still active, Seattle patients were enrolled and then followed longitudinally. Original processing notes: Researchers report that nucleated cell counts were estimated from reference gene primer amplification. Sequencing used immunoSEQ multiplex PCR; TCRdb keeps in-frame clones, though not all of them. V and J calls and clone size follow that table, whereas D and trimming were derived from the DNA. The table has about 400,000 clones, 86% seen once. This receptor was identified in a woman aged 60 to 75 with COVID-19, enrolled during active disease. Sequenced input: peripheral blood.

This chain's CDR3 is CASTRASEGETQYF. Here the CDR3 DNA reads TGTGCCAGCACCAGGGCTAGCGAGGGAGAGACCCAGTACTTC. The chain carries TRBV5-6 and TRBJ2-5; D possibly corresponds to TRBD2 (6 bases). CDR3 length: 14 residues. Germline V lookup: CDR1 SGHDT, CDR2 YYEEEE. V lost 6 bases and J 4 bases, leaving 16 bases between the germline ends.